The 23 T cell receptor beta chains listed next were all sequenced from one sample in a study of neurological immune-mediated disorders (dated by TCRdb to the late 2010s). The library was made by 5' RACE. Instrument used: Illumina HiSeq 2500. TCRdb reprocessing: public reads trimmed at Q25 with fastp, clones called with MiXCR, in-frame beta chains kept. Entries are consolidated by CDR3 protein sequence, retaining the most common genes and DNA. This sample gives more than 15,000 distinct CDR3 sequences in total; about 2.8% of them show up just once. Approximately 5% of the sample lies in the top ten. Sequencing input: PBMCs. These receptors came from a woman under 30 with multiple sclerosis.

This clonotype was counted many times. The chain links TRBV6-4 to TRBJ2-3; 14 bases agree with TRBD2. The CDR3 has 15 amino acids. CDR1 is MRHNA, CDR2 SNTAGT, per germline. V was clipped by 6 bases and J by 3 bases; unmatched bases: 2. The CDR3 reads CASRGTSGSTDTQYF. CDR3 nucleotide sequence: TGTGCCAGCAGAGGGACTAGCGGGAGTACAGATACGCAGTATTTT.

This clonotype was counted many times. The chain carries TRBV20-1 and TRBJ1-1, with TRBD1 matching over 7 bases. CDR1 and CDR2 from the germline V gene are DFQATT and SNEGSKA (reference sequence). The junction had 10 bases not matched to a gene; V was cut back by 5 bases and J by 1 base. This CDR3 region has 15 residues. As DNA, the CDR3 is TGCAGTGCTCCGGGCATAACAGGGGAGAACACTGAAGCTTTCTTT. Its protein is CSAPGITGENTEAFF.

This clonotype was counted at least ten times. This chain joins TRBV29-1 and TRBJ2-3; weak D call: TRBD1 (5 bases). Trimming took 5 bases from V and 2 from J, leaving 23 bases between them. There are 17 residues in the CDR3. Germline V gene lookup returns CDR1 SQVTM and CDR2 ANQGSEA. CDR3 nucleotides: TGCAGCGTTACGAAGATATTACGACAGCAATCCACAGATACGCAGTATTTT. Protein sequence: CSVTKILRQQSTDTQYF.

This clonotype was seen at least ten times. The genes are TRBV7-2 and TRBJ2-7, with D tentatively TRBD1 (6 bases). Germline lookup yields CDR1 SGHTA and CDR2 FQGNSA. This CDR3 is built from 13 residues. V gave up 5 bases and J gave up 6 bases, with 14 bases separating them. CDR3 nucleotides: TGTGCCAGCAGCACAGCCAGGGGTCTCGAGCAGTACTTC. Its translation is CASSTARGLEQYF.

This clonotype was recorded at least ten times. The chain employs TRBV20-1 and TRBJ2-3; no reliable D call. Germline loops: CDR1 DFQATT, CDR2 SNEGSKA (reference sequence). The CDR3 is 14 amino acids. Trimming took off 6 bases at V and 2 bases at J, with 15 bases between the two ends. CDR3 in amino acids: CSAQTPGTTDTQYF. The CDR3 DNA reads as TGCAGTGCGCAGACACCCGGAACCACAGATACGCAGTATTTT.

This clonotype came up many times. The rearrangement joins TRBV10-3 to TRBJ2-7; 8 nucleotides line up with TRBD1. The CDR3 is 13 amino acids. The trim removed 4 bases at V and 6 bases at J, leaving 5 bases unmatched. Germline values: CDR1 ENHRY, CDR2 SYGVKD. CDR3 sequence (DNA): TGTGCCATCAGTGGACAGGGGTTAGGCGAGCAGTACTTC. Residues: CAISGQGLGEQYF.

This clonotype was recorded many times. The chain joins TRBV20-1 to TRBJ1-1; D not resolved. Germline-derived CDR1 and CDR2 are DFQATT and SNEGSKA (reference sequence). The V end was cut by 4 bases, the J end by 1 base, with 13 bases between. The CDR3 extends over 14 amino acids. The CDR3 region has the DNA TGCAGTGCTATAGTAGGGTTGACGAACACTGAAGCTTTCTTT. The encoded protein is CSAIVGLTNTEAFF.

This clonotype was detected many times. J is TRBJ1-2 and V is TRBV6-1; D unclear. Trimming stripped 3 bases from V and 4 bases from J, with 9 bases between. This CDR3 has 13 residues. Germline V CDR1 and CDR2: MNHNS, SASEGT. In DNA form, the CDR3 reads TGTGCCAGCAGTGAGACGGGTCGCTATGGCTACACCTTC. It codes for CASSETGRYGYTF.

This clonotype was detected ten times or more. This chain links TRBV20-1 with TRBJ1-2; no clear D gene. CDR1 is DFQATT and CDR2 is SNEGSKA in the germline V gene (reference sequence). Trimming shortened V by 1 base and J by 4 bases, and 10 bases separated the two germline ends. The CDR3 covers 13 residues. CDR3 sequence (DNA): TGCAGTGCTAGAGCCAGCCAGATCTATGGCTACACCTTC. It specifies CSARASQIYGYTF.

Ten or more counts support this clonotype. V usage is TRBV5-1 and J usage is TRBJ2-3; 8 bases map to TRBD2. The CDR3 covers 13 residues. Germline lookup yields CDR1 SGHRS and CDR2 YFSETQ. The J segment lost 3 bases and the V segment lost 7 bases, leaving 4 bases of the junction unmatched. CDR3 DNA: TGCGCCAGCGGCACGGGGGGGACAGATACGCAGTATTTT. It translates to CASGTGGTDTQYF.

This clonotype was recorded at least ten times. The rearrangement joins TRBV29-1 to TRBJ1-1, with D perhaps TRBD1 (5 bases). The CDR3 loop spans 16 amino acids. Between the trimmed V and J ends, which lost 6 bases and 0 bases, there was a span of 20 bases. Germline V gives CDR1 SQVTM, CDR2 ANQGSEA. The CDR3 here is CSVGVNQGALNTEAFF. CDR3 in DNA: TGCAGCGTCGGAGTTAACCAGGGCGCTTTGAACACTGAAGCTTTCTTT.

This clonotype was detected ten times or more. This chain connects TRBV28 to TRBJ2-2; TRBD2 might be the D (6 bases). V was clipped by 2 bases and J by 1 base, with 8 bases between them. Germline CDR1 MDHEN, CDR2 SYDVKM. The CDR3 loop spans 15 amino acids. CDR3 sequence reads: CASSLRRENTGELFF. The DNA for the CDR3 is TGTGCCAGCAGTTTACGGAGGGAGAACACCGGGGAGCTGTTTTTT.

This clonotype is labeled medium-sized. The chain links TRBV5-1 to TRBJ1-2; no clear D. V was pared by 2 bases and J by 3 bases, with 11 bases between. The germline CDR1 and CDR2 sequences are SGHRS and YFSETQ. The CDR3 covers 14 residues. CDR3 sequence: CASSFGNLDYGYTF. CDR3 coding DNA: TGCGCCAGCAGCTTCGGAAATTTAGACTATGGCTACACCTTC.

This clonotype appeared many times. This chain connects TRBV5-1 to TRBJ1-2, with 9 bases fitting TRBD1. The V and J ends lost 3 bases and 8 bases, in that order; junction bases with no gene match: 5. The CDR3 contains 13 residues. Germline V CDR1 and CDR2: SGHRS, YFSETQ. CDR3 sequence reads: CASSSGQGGGYTF. The DNA for the CDR3 is TGCGCCAGCAGCTCGGGACAGGGCGGCGGCTACACCTTC. The complete variable domain, with remaining parts taken from reference TRBV5-1 and TRBJ1-2, reads KAGVTQTPRYLIKTRGQQVTLSCSPISGHRSVSWYQQTPGQGLQFLFEYFSETQRNKGNFPGRFSGRQFSNSRSEMNVSTLELGDSALYLCASSSGQGGGYTFGSGTRLTVV.

The chain employs TRBV5-1 and TRBJ2-1; D is unresolved. The germline V and J ends were trimmed by 4 bases and 5 bases, with 13 bases remaining between them. Germline CDR1 SGHRS, CDR2 YFSETQ. The CDR3 consists of 14 residues. The DNA of the CDR3 is TGCGCCAGCAGCCTTCCTGAAATTAACAATGAGCAGTTCTTC. Protein product: CASSLPEINNEQFF.

This clonotype was seen at least ten times. The chain carries TRBV28 and TRBJ1-5, with D possibly being TRBD1 (6 bases). The CDR3 covers 14 residues. CDR1 and CDR2 from the germline V gene are MDHEN and SYDVKM. Trimming cost V 5 bases and J 4 bases, with 12 bases left between them. The CDR3: CASSNLGGNQPQHF. The CDR3 DNA is TGTGCCAGCAGTAACCTAGGGGGAAATCAGCCCCAGCATTTT.

This clonotype appeared many times. The rearrangement uses TRBV7-9 and TRBJ2-1, with 9 bases matching TRBD2. The CDR3 totals 15 residues. With 5 bases clipped from V and 4 bases from J, the junction kept 6 bases outside the gene matches. CDR1 and CDR2 from the germline V gene are SEHNR and FQNEAQ (reference sequence). The CDR3 sequence: CASSATSGLYNEQFF. Here the CDR3 DNA reads TGTGCCAGCAGCGCAACTAGCGGGCTGTACAATGAGCAGTTCTTC. The full variable domain, rest sourced from reference TRBV7-9 and TRBJ2-1, is DTGVSQNPRHKITKRGQNVTFRCDPISEHNRLYWYRQTLGQGPEFLTYFQNEAQLEKSRLLSDRFSAERPKGSFSTLEIQRTEQGDSAMYLCASSATSGLYNEQFFGPGTRLTVL.

This clonotype came up many times. The chain carries TRBV7-9 and TRBJ2-3; unclear D gene. Trimming removed 1 base at V and 6 bases at J, with 5 bases between. The CDR3 has 12 amino acids. The germline CDR1 and CDR2 sequences are SEHNR and FQNEAQ (reference sequence). CDR3 coding DNA: TGTGCCAGCAGCTTAGTGGCCGATACGCAGTATTTT. Translation: CASSLVADTQYF.

There are many counts of this clonotype. The chain couples TRBV10-3 to TRBJ1-1; no reliable D call. The CDR3 is 11 amino acids. V lost 6 bases to trimming and J lost 2 bases, with 4 bases between them. Looked up from germline, CDR1 is ENHRY and CDR2 is SYGVKD. Here the CDR3 reads CAIRSNTEAFF. In DNA, the CDR3 is TGTGCCATCAGGAGTAACACTGAAGCTTTCTTT.

With regard to this clonotype: This could be a read error, since a much larger clone is one nucleotide away. The chain couples TRBV4-1 to TRBJ1-2; the D gene is possibly TRBD1 (5 bases). V was pared by 4 bases and J by 5 bases, with 11 bases between. The germline CDR1 and CDR2 sequences are MGHRA and YSYEKL. The CDR3 has 13 amino acids. The CDR3 DNA reads as TGCGCCAGCAGCCGGGACGGCAAGTATGGCTACACCTTC. Its translation: CASSRDGKYGYTF.

This clonotype was observed at least ten times. This chain links TRBV20-1 with TRBJ1-2; D unresolved. Trimming removed 1 base from V and 6 bases from J, with 24 bases in between. Germline CDR1 and CDR2: DFQATT and SNEGSKA (reference sequence). This CDR3 has 17 residues. This CDR3 is CSARVYQRTYPMHGYTF. The CDR3 bases are TGCAGTGCTAGAGTTTACCAGCGGACCTACCCGATGCATGGCTACACCTTC.

This clonotype was counted at least ten times. This chain connects TRBV6-5 to TRBJ1-1; TRBD1 agrees at 7 bases. The CDR3 spans 13 residues. With 6 bases clipped from V and 6 bases from J, the junction kept 7 bases outside the gene matches. CDR1 is MNHEY, CDR2 SVGAGI, per germline. The CDR3 reads CASRYRGGAEAFF. The CDR3 region has the DNA TGTGCCAGCAGATACAGGGGTGGTGCTGAAGCTTTCTTT.

This clonotype was detected only a few times. This chain uses TRBV11-2 with TRBJ1-6; TRBD1 might be the D (6 bases). There are 16 residues in the CDR3. Germline CDR1 reads SGHAT; CDR2 reads FQNNGV. V was pared by 5 bases and J by 7 bases, with 18 bases between. The CDR3 sequence: CASSLLPTGSNSPLHF. DNA of the CDR3: TGTGCCAGCAGCCTCCTACCCACAGGGTCCAATTCACCCCTCCACTTT. Complete variable domain (other parts from reference TRBV11-2 and TRBJ1-6): EAGVAQSPRYKIIEKRQSVAFWCNPISGHATLYWYQQILGQGPKLLIQFQNNGVVDDSQLPKDRFSAERLKGVDSTLKIQPAKLEDSAVYLCASSLLPTGSNSPLHFGNGTRLTVT.